This T cell receptor beta chain appears in the sequencing data of a study of CD8+ T cells in alopecia areata. Study background: Treated patients took oral tofacitinib at 5 to 10 mg twice daily. Tofacitinib treatment spanned 6 to 18 months, with 6 months off drug afterward.

Alopecia areata patients provided lesional scalp punch biopsies and peripheral blood. Separation by sorting yielded CD4+ and CD8+ T cells from PBMCs. CDR3 length equals 12 residues. Germline assignment: CDR1 GTSNPN and CDR2 SVGIG (reference sequence). V shed 3 bases and J shed 2 bases, with 8 bases lying between them. RNA extraction was followed by reverse transcription into cDNA, which acted as the sequencing template. Sequencing used immunoSEQ multiplex PCR; TCRdb keeps in-frame clones, though not all of them. The sample includes about 170,000 clones, 67% of them seen just once. The origin of this receptor is a human donor with alopecia areata. The sequencing used CD8+ T cells sorted from blood, collected at week 0. The chain joins TRBV30 to TRBJ2-7; D not certain. This chain's CDR3 is CAWRLGTYEQYF. CDR3 sequence (DNA): TGTGCCTGGAGGTTGGGCACCTACGAGCAGTACTTC.